The entry below gives a single T cell receptor (beta chain) sequence along with its context. Antigen specificity is unknown. The study sampled nominally healthy donors, though unrecorded immune exposures were likely. The germline V and J ends were trimmed by 3 bases and 5 bases, with 9 bases remaining between them. CDR1 SGHNT and CDR2 YYREEE come from the germline V gene (reference sequence). The CDR3 sequence is 13 residues long. This sample stems from a study of cytomegalovirus exposure and HLA in healthy donors. Study conclusions and caveats: The listing of approximately 160 TCR beta chains classed them as cytomegalovirus-associated. Reports indicated that the classifier achieved high specificity and sensitivity in diagnosing cytomegalovirus status. A later analysis linked a missense DCLRE1C variant to TCR beta V- and J-gene trimming.

Use of 60 Vbeta and 13 Jbeta primers characterized the PCR. Measured with immunoSEQ multiplex PCR; TCRdb has only the in-frame clones, and not every one. The sample holds more than 110,000 clones; around 80% are singletons and the top ten take roughly 2.2%. The rearrangement links TRBV5-4 to TRBJ2-1; D is unresolved. The sequenced material came from PBMCs. This TCR derives from a man in his thirties or forties in good health and CMV-seronegative. The CDR3 protein is CASSSFSDNEQFF. In DNA form, the CDR3 reads TGTGCCAGCAGCTCGTTCTCGGACAATGAGCAGTTCTTC.